This T cell receptor beta chain was obtained from a study of blood T cells in healthy people across ages. This CDR3 contains 15 residues. J gave up 4 bases and V 6 bases, and 7 bases lay outside the gene matches. Germline V CDR1 and CDR2: SGHTA, FQGNSA. Notes on the study in general: Reliance upon unsorted PBMCs precluded definitive naive versus antigen-experienced comparison. Roughly linear declines in TCR beta diversity per million T cells occurred with age.

Remarks on this clonotype: Its antigen is undetermined.

A second 7 to 11 cycle PCR used barcoded and J-beta primers. Every sample returned 2.5 million or more CDR3-containing paired-end reads. TCRdb analysed the 5' RACE reads with MiXCR anew, one entry per CDR3 protein. The table has over a million distinct CDR3 sequences, roughly 60% seen once. Each of the donors had approximately 10 milliliters of peripheral blood drawn into EDTA-treated Vacutainer tubes. The source is a man younger than 35 in good health. The chain joins TRBV7-2 to TRBJ1-2, with TRBD1 matching 11 bases. The sample was blood. Written as DNA, the CDR3 is TGTGCCAGCAGTAGCGTCGGGACAGGGGGCTATGGCTACACCTTC. Translation gives CASSSVGTGGYGYTF.